These 3 T cell receptor beta chains share one sample of origin, sequenced in a study of radiotherapy plus CTLA-4 blockade in lung cancer. The data were produced by immunoSEQ multiplex PCR, yet TCRdb's version contains in-frame clones alone and is incomplete. The table has 40,000 to 45,000 clones, 65% to 75% seen once. This specimen was peripheral blood, taken from a patient treated with radiotherapy plus ipilimumab. These receptors were collected from a human donor with non-small cell lung cancer who had stable disease on radiotherapy plus ipilimumab.

V gene TRBV6-4 combines with J gene TRBJ1-1; D call uncertain. The CDR3 length is 13 residues. V lost 5 bases, J lost 2 bases, and 9 bases lay in between. CDR1 and CDR2 from the germline V gene are MRHNA and SNTAGT. Here the CDR3 reads CASSLTVNTEAFF. The CDR3 nucleotides read TGTGCCAGCAGTCTCACAGTCAACACTGAAGCTTTCTTT.

The chain has TRBV5-6 and TRBJ2-5; 9 bases match TRBD2. J was trimmed by 1 base and V by 1 base; bases with no gene match: 5. Germline CDR1 reads SGHDT; CDR2 reads YYEEEE. CDR3 length equals 16 residues. CDR3 bases: TGTGCCAGCAGCTTGTTCAGCGGGGGGTTCCAAGAGACCCAGTACTTC. Its translation is CASSLFSGGFQETQYF.

The rearrangement joins TRBV19 to TRBJ1-2; 9 bases are a match to TRBD1. V trimming: 11 bases; J trimming: 6 bases; junction bases outside the gene matches: 10. This CDR3 has 13 amino acids. Germline V gene sequence: CDR1 LNHDA, CDR2 SQIVND (reference sequence). DNA for the CDR3: TGTGCCGCCCGCCGGGACAGGGACGATGGCTACACCTTC. Its protein product is CAARRDRDDGYTF.